This TCR beta chain was sequenced during a study of T cell repertoires in cytomegalovirus infection. In TCRdb, the reads were re-called with MiXCR into one record per CDR3 protein. The table has hundreds of thousands of distinct CDR3 sequences, more than 30% seen once. Details on this clonotype: Its antigen is as yet unknown.

This CDR3 has 17 amino acids. With 2 bases removed from V and 0 bases from J, the gap between germline ends came to 17 bases. Germline-derived CDR1 and CDR2 are MNHNY and SVGAGI (reference sequence). The rearrangement links TRBV6-6 to TRBJ2-7, with D unclear. This TCR was sampled from a human donor in good health (CMV status not recorded). Some clones in this sample may be carry-over from other donors' samples. Source: cultured PBMCs, taken from culture after CMV antigen stimulation. CDR3 residues: CASSYGSWSGSSYEQYF. The CDR3 DNA is TGTGCCAGCAGTTACGGTTCTTGGTCCGGTAGCTCCTACGAGCAGTACTTC.